The present entry profiles one T cell receptor (beta chain) with its context. The antigen remains undetermined. The validation cohort, a group of under 150 subjects, included the donors and was separate from the approximately 670-subject first cohort. J gave up 4 bases and V 2 bases, and 7 bases lay outside the gene matches. The CDR3 spans 18 residues. Germline CDR1 and CDR2: MGHRA and YSYEKL. The data stem from a study of cytomegalovirus exposure and HLA in healthy donors. Study information: It was reported in a later analysis that the same platform had been used for the approximately 110 validation repertoires as for the 550 to 700 first-cohort repertoires. Study-wide findings and caveats: Some public TCRs appeared in many individuals, while most sequences were rare.

Generated by immunoSEQ multiplex PCR, the TCRdb table keeps only in-frame clones and is missing some. The profile shows 220,000 or so clones, roughly 84% of them singletons. The chain joins TRBV4-1 to TRBJ2-2; 13 bases are shared with TRBD2. The sequenced sample consisted of PBMCs. The sequence was obtained from a woman in her thirties in good health and CMV-seropositive. CDR3 sequence (DNA): TGCGCCAGCAGCCAAAGTACTCGGACTAGCGGGAGCACCGGGGAGCTGTTTTTT. It is translated as CASSQSTRTSGSTGELFF.